Shown below are 11 T cell receptor beta chains from a single sample sequenced in a study of blood T cell repertoires in COVID-19. Repertoires were generated with immunoSEQ multiplex PCR, while TCRdb's copy carries only in-frame clones and drops some. The table includes 90,000 to 100,000 clones, about 85% detected once. Sequences were obtained from peripheral blood. The receptor set was obtained from a human donor in a cohort sampled during active COVID-19.

This rearrangement joins TRBV10-1 to TRBJ1-1; 7 nucleotides align to TRBD1. V lost 6 bases, J lost 1 base, and 5 bases stayed unmatched. The CDR3 length is 14 residues. Germline loops: CDR1 WNHNN, CDR2 SYGVQD (reference sequence). The CDR3 coding sequence is TGCGCCAGCAGGACAGGGATGGGGAACACTGAAGCTTTCTTT. The encoded protein is CASRTGMGNTEAFF.

In this sample, this clone turned up a few times. The rearrangement uses TRBV24-1 and TRBJ1-2, with 7 bases identical to TRBD1. CDR1 KGHDR and CDR2 SFDVKD come from the germline V gene. V was pared by 3 bases and J by 5 bases, with 2 bases of the junction left unmatched. The CDR3 extends over 13 amino acids. CDR3 nucleotide sequence: TGTGCCACCAGTGATGGGACAGCGTATGGCTACACCTTC. This gives the protein CATSDGTAYGYTF.

This sequence joins TRBV7-3 and TRBJ2-3, with TRBD2 identical over 8 bases. CDR1 is SGHTA and CDR2 is FQGTGA in the germline V gene. With 5 bases clipped from V and 14 bases from J, the junction kept 12 bases outside the gene matches. The CDR3 spans 13 residues. Here the CDR3 reads CASSPLASGSPYF. The CDR3 bases are TGTGCCAGCAGCCCGTTAGCGAGCGGGAGCCCGTATTTT.

V usage is TRBV2 and J usage is TRBJ1-2; no reliable D call. V gave up 4 bases and J gave up 5 bases, with 11 bases separating them. The germline V gene has CDR1 SNHLY and CDR2 FYNNEI. The CDR3 has 13 amino acids. The CDR3 region has the DNA TGTGCCAGCAGTGGAACAGAGGGATATGGCTACACCTTC. Translating it yields CASSGTEGYGYTF.

The chain carries TRBV4-3 and TRBJ1-5; D remains unclear. The CDR3 runs to 15 residues. CDR1 LGHNA and CDR2 YSLEER come from the germline V gene. With 2 bases removed from V and 4 bases from J, the gap between germline ends came to 12 bases. The CDR3 nucleotides read TGCGCCAGCAGCCAAAGACTGGGGAGGAATCAGCCCCAGCATTTT. It codes for CASSQRLGRNQPQHF.

This clone occurred once. The rearrangement uses TRBV4-2 and TRBJ1-2, with 7 bases aligning to TRBD1. V lost 1 base and J lost 1; bases outside the gene matches: 3. Looked up from germline, CDR1 is LGHNA and CDR2 is YNFKEQ. There are 15 residues in the CDR3. CDR3 amino acids: CASSQGDRDNYGYTF. CDR3 nucleotide sequence: TGTGCCAGCAGCCAAGGAGACAGGGATAACTATGGCTACACCTTC.

This chain joins TRBV12-1 and TRBJ1-5. TRBV12-1 is flagged as a pseudogene. The CDR3 extends over 17 amino acids. In DNA, the CDR3 is TGTGCCAGCAGCTTTGAGGGGTACGGGGGTGGGTGTCAGCCCCAGCATTTT. As protein: CASSFEGYGGGCQPQHF.

This sequence joins TRBV30 and TRBJ1-2; D is ambiguous. The CDR3 consists of 15 residues. The germline V and J ends were trimmed by 2 bases and 7 bases, with 20 bases remaining between them. Germline V CDR1 and CDR2: GTSNPN, SVGIG (reference sequence). CDR3: CAWSLFAGARLGYTF. The CDR3 coding sequence is TGTGCCTGGAGTCTTTTCGCCGGTGCGAGACTTGGCTACACCTTC.

This chain uses TRBV4-3 with TRBJ2-2, with 7 positions matching TRBD2. This CDR3 has 17 amino acids. The V and J ends lost 0 bases and 3 bases, in that order; junction bases with no gene match: 7. Germline V gene lookup returns CDR1 LGHNA and CDR2 YSLEER. The CDR3 bases are TGCGCCAGCAGCCAAGATTGGGGGGGAGGGGACACCGGGGAGCTGTTTTTT. It codes for CASSQDWGGGDTGELFF.

This clone has more than one count but fewer than ten. This rearrangement joins TRBV30 to TRBJ1-2; 8 bases map to TRBD1. Germline CDR1 GTSNPN, CDR2 SVGIG (reference sequence). This CDR3 spans 15 amino acids. V shed 2 bases, J shed 4 bases, and the junction held 9 bases outside the gene matches. CDR3 amino acids: CAWSPYRGDVYGYTF. CDR3 nucleotides: TGTGCCTGGAGTCCCTACAGGGGGGATGTCTATGGCTACACCTTC. The variable domain in full, with the rest retrieved from reference TRBV30 and TRBJ1-2, is SQTIHQWPATLVQPVGSPLSLECTVEGTSNPNLYWYRQAAGRGLQLLFYSVGIGQISSEVPQNLSASRPQDRQFILSSKKLLLSDSGFYLCAWSPYRGDVYGYTFGSGTRLTVV.

The chain recombines TRBV28 with TRBJ2-7; 12 nucleotides match TRBD1. This CDR3 has 14 residues. V gave up 10 bases and J gave up 5 bases; unmatched junction bases: 9. Germline V lookup: CDR1 MDHEN, CDR2 SYDVKM. CDR3: CAIRPGQGANEQYF. In nucleotides, the CDR3 is TGTGCCATCCGTCCGGGACAGGGGGCGAACGAGCAGTACTTC.